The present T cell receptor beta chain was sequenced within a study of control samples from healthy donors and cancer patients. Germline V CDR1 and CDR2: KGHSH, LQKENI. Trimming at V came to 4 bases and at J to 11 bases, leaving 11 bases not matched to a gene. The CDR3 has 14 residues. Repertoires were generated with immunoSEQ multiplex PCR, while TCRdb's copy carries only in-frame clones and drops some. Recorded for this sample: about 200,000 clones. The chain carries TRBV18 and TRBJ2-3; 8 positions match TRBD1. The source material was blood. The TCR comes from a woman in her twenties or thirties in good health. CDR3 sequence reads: CASSLGQGSIGQYF. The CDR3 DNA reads TGTGCCAGCTCACTCGGACAGGGTTCGATCGGGCAGTATTTT.